This T cell receptor beta chain was obtained from a study of prognosis after radiotherapy for stage I lung cancer. Study context: The patient group consisted of about a dozen men and 6 women whose ages spanned about 50 to 85, median 74.5 years.

Germline CDR1 SGHDT, CDR2 YYEEEE. The germline V and J ends were trimmed by 4 bases and 4 bases, with 8 bases remaining between them. The CDR3 consists of 12 residues. Study observations and caveats: A difference in TRBV and TRBJ gene usage was reportedly seen between patients with and without metastases. Following stereotactic body radiation therapy, patients who went on to develop distant metastases had lower Shannon entropy.

This clonotype was found many times. Antigen specificity is unknown. No patient had prior chemotherapy, radiotherapy or other malignancies, and all were node-negative on CT and PET/CT. Two-round multiplex PCR on genomic DNA was the method by which TCR beta CDR3 was amplified. Amplification in first-round PCR relied on primers specific to each TRBV and TRBJ gene. TCRdb passed the multiplex PCR reads through MiXCR, listing each CDR3 protein once. Altogether tens of thousands of distinct CDR3 sequences are present, 40% being singletons, with the ten largest covering approximately 50%. The sequencing used PBMCs, collected before or after stereotactic body radiation therapy (not recorded which). This receptor was obtained from a donor of 50 years or more with non-small cell lung cancer. V gene TRBV5-6 combines with J gene TRBJ1-1; D gene uncertain. The CDR3 sequence is CASSTPATEAFF. DNA for the CDR3: TGTGCCAGCAGCACCCCCGCCACTGAAGCTTTCTTT.